The clone carrying this T cell receptor beta chain was seen a few times. Its target is not known. The CDR3 is 16 amino acids. Trimming stripped 4 bases from V and 0 bases from J, with 13 bases between. Germline CDR1 and CDR2: GTSNPN and SVGIG (reference sequence). The source of the sample is a study of beta chain features in type 1 diabetes. Study-level findings and limits: For patients, the naive, central memory and Treg TCRB repertoires appeared more alike than for healthy donors. Patients with Type 1 diabetes showed moderately but significantly shorter TCRB CDR3s in all four CD4+ subsets.

The investigators reverse transcribed all of the isolated RNA, so they sequenced expressed TCRB transcripts. Profiling relied on immunoSEQ multiplex PCR, and the TCRdb table lists in-frame clones only, not all of them. The sample has a few hundred thousand clones; about 20% are singletons. The TCR was taken from a woman between 35 and 50 years old with type 1 diabetes. The V and J genes are TRBV30 and TRBJ2-6, with a weak D call TRBD1 (6 bases). Sequenced input: naive CD4+ T cells from blood. The CDR3: CAWTKGTTSGANVLTF. CDR3 sequence (DNA): TGTGCCTGGACCAAGGGGACAACCTCTGGGGCCAACGTCCTGACTTTC.